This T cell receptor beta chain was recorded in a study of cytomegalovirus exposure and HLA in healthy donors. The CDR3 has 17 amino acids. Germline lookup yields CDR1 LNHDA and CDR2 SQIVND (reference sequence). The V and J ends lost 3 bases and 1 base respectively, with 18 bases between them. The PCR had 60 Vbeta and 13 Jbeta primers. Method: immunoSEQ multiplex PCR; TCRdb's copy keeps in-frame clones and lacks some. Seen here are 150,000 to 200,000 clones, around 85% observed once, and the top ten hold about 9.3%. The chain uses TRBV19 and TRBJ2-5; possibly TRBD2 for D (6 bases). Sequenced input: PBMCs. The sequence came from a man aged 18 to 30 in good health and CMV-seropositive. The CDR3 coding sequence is TGTGCCAGTAGTATTCGTCTACCGGGGGTAGGCCAAGAGACCCAGTACTTC. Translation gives CASSIRLPGVGQETQYF.